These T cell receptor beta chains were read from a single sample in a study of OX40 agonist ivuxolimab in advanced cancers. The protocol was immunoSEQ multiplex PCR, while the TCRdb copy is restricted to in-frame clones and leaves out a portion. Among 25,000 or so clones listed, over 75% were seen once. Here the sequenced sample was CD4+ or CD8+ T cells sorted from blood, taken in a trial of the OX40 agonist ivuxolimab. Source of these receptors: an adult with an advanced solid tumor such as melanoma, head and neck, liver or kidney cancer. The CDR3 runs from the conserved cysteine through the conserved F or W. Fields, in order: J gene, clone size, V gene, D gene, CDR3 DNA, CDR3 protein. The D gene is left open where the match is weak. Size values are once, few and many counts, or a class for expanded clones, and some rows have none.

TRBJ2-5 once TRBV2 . TGTGCCAGCAGTGACTTGGAGACCCAGTACTTC CASSDLETQYF
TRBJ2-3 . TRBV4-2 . TGTGCCAGCAGCCAAGTCGAGGGCGAACAGTATTTT CASSQVEGEQYF
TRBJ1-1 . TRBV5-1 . TGCGCCAGCAGCTTGGAAGGGACGGTTTATGAGGACACTGAAGCTTTCTTT CASSLEGTVYEDTEAFF
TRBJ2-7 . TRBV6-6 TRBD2 TGTGCCAGCAGTTCGCCGGGACTACAGCCCTACGAGCAGTACTTC CASSSPGLQPYEQYF
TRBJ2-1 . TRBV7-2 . TGTGCCAGCAGCCCCTCAGTTTCCTACAATGAGCAGTTCTTC CASSPSVSYNEQFF
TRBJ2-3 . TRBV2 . TGTGCCAGCAGAGGAGGGGGGGGCCGCACAGATACGCAGTATTTT CASRGGGGRTDTQYF
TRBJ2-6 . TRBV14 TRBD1 TGTGCCAGCAGACCCCGACAGGGGGCTGAATCTGGGGCCAACGTCCTGACTTTC CASRPRQGAESGANVLTF
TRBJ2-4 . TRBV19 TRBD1 TGTGCCAGTAGTATTCGAGGGGGCAGGGACATTCAGTACTTC CASSIRGGRDIQYF
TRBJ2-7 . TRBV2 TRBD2 TGTGCCAGCAGTTACGCGGGAGTGTTGTACTTC CASSYAGVLYF
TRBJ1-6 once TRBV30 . TGTGCCGCTACTGGGACGATCTATAATTCACCCCTCCACTTT CAATGTIYNSPLHF
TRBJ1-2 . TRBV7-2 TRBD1 TGTGCCAGCAGCTCGACAGGGGGCGCGGGTGGCTACACCTTC CASSSTGGAGGYTF
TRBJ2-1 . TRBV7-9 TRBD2 TGTGCCAGCAGCCCTCGGGGGGCTAGCGGGGACAATGAGCAGTTCTTC CASSPRGASGDNEQFF
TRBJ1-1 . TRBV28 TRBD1 TGTGCCAGCCCAGGCACAGGGGGCGCAGGTGGGAACACTGAAGCTTTCTTT CASPGTGGAGGNTEAFF
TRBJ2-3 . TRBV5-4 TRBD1 TGTGCCAGCAGCTTTGACAGGGGCGCAGATACGCAGTATTTT CASSFDRGADTQYF
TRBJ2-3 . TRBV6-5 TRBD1 TGTGCCAGCAGTTCCCCGGGACAGGGGACGAATACGCAGTATTTT CASSSPGQGTNTQYF
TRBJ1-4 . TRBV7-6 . TGTGCCAGCAGCTTATGGGCAGGAGGAAGAAAACTGTTTTTT CASSLWAGGRKLFF
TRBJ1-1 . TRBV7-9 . TGTGCCAGCAGCTCCTACCAGGGCACTGAAGCTTTCTTT CASSSYQGTEAFF